This T cell receptor beta chain came from a study of CD8 T cells in Susac syndrome. The wider study: Patients with Susac syndrome were therapy-naive, taking corticosteroids, with some also receiving intravenous immunoglobulin, or taking intravenous immunoglobulin alone at the time their blood was drawn.

RNA, at about 0.45 to 1 ug, was reverse transcribed with random hexamers. TCRdb redid the calling of the immunoSEQ multiplex PCR reads with MiXCR, one entry per CDR3 protein. The table lists roughly 200,000 distinct CDR3 sequences, about 95% of them singletons, with 0.09% to 0.1% in the top ten. CDR1 is MNHEY, CDR2 SMNVEV, per germline (reference sequence). CDR3 size: 16 residues. After removal of 4 bases from V and 7 bases from J, the junction contained 12 bases not matched to a gene. The V gene is TRBV27, the J gene TRBJ2-3; 9 positions agree with TRBD1. The sequence was collected from a human donor with Susac syndrome. The sample consisted of CD4+ T cells from PBMCs. The CDR3 region has the DNA TGTGCCAGCAGTTACCTCCGGGGACAGGGTTCCCATACGCAGTATTTT. It yields the protein CASSYLRGQGSHTQYF.